This passage covers 17 T cell receptor beta chains from one sample sequenced in a study of blood T cell repertoires in COVID-19. The method was immunoSEQ multiplex PCR; TCRdb's version includes in-frame clones alone and lacks a portion of them. Of over 300,000 clones listed, around 89% are singletons. What was sequenced was PBMCs or T cells enriched from blood (not recorded which). The receptors were sampled from a woman in her thirties or forties who had recovered from COVID-19.

The gene calls are TRBV4-2 and TRBJ2-2; TRBD2 is a possible D gene (6 bases). V gave up 1 base and J gave up 2 bases, with 17 bases separating them. The CDR3 runs 18 residues. Germline V gene lookup returns CDR1 LGHNA and CDR2 YNFKEQ. CDR3 bases: TGTGCCAGCAGCCAAGTCCCTAGCGTAGGGGTAAACACCGGGGAGCTGTTTTTT. It is translated as CASSQVPSVGVNTGELFF.

This clone was seen once. The J gene is TRBJ2-3, the V gene TRBV13, with TRBD1 identical over 10 bases. Germline CDR1 is PRHDT and CDR2 is FYEKMQ (reference sequence). The CDR3 has 12 amino acids. Trimming at V came to 6 bases and at J to 11 bases, leaving 5 bases not matched to a gene. The CDR3 DNA is TGTGCCAGCAGTTCGGACAGGGGGAAGCAGTATTTT. Its protein is CASSSDRGKQYF.

About this clone itself: A read error is possible here, since a much larger clone lies one base away. The chain links TRBV7-3 to TRBJ2-3; D unresolved. The CDR3 sequence is 11 residues long. Germline V gene sequence: CDR1 SGHTA, CDR2 FQGTGA. V was cut by 6 bases and J by 5 bases, with 6 bases left in between. The CDR3 loop is CASRFGDTQYF. CDR3 DNA: TGTGCCAGCAGGTTCGGAGATACGCAGTATTTT.

This clone was recorded a few times. The chain links TRBV23-1 to TRBJ2-3, with unresolved D. TRBV23-1 carries the ORF label, with uncertain function. This CDR3 region has 14 residues. V lost 4 bases, J lost 0 bases, and 8 bases lay in between. CDR3 nucleotides: TGCGCCAGCAGTCGCTCTACTAGCACAGATACGCAGTATTTT. Protein: CASSRSTSTDTQYF.

This chain connects TRBV30 to TRBJ2-3; TRBD1 is a possible D gene (6 bases). The V end lost 5 bases, the J end lost 0 bases, and 15 bases lay between the germline ends. The CDR3 contains 15 residues. Germline V gene lookup returns CDR1 GTSNPN and CDR2 SVGIG (reference sequence). The DNA for the CDR3 is TGTGCCTGGTTACAGGGCGTTGCTAGCACAGATACGCAGTATTTT. Its protein product is CAWLQGVASTDTQYF.

This clone was seen more than once but under ten times. The chain has TRBV7-6 and TRBJ2-3, with 12 bases identical to TRBD1. V lost 5 bases to trimming and J lost 1 base; unmatched junction nucleotides: 10. The CDR3 consists of 18 residues. CDR1 and CDR2 (germline): SGHVS, FNYEAQ. The CDR3 spells CASSTRGGTGGRTDTQYF. Here the CDR3 DNA reads TGTGCCAGCAGCACTAGAGGGGGGACAGGGGGCCGCACAGATACGCAGTATTTT.

J is TRBJ2-6 and V is TRBV7-3; 8 nucleotides agree with TRBD2. Germline V lookup: CDR1 SGHTA, CDR2 FQGTGA. CDR3 length: 18 residues. Trimming removed 6 bases from V and 1 base from J; junction bases left unmatched: 11. The CDR3 nucleotides read TGTGCCAGCAGTTTAGGGGTAGCGGGACCTTCTGGGGCCAACGTCCTGACTTTC. Translated, it gives CASSLGVAGPSGANVLTF.

The chain joins TRBV5-1 to TRBJ1-4; D gene ambiguous. The V gene lost 0 bases and the J gene lost 8 bases, with 17 bases spanning the gap. The CDR3 runs to 16 residues. CDR1 is SGHRS and CDR2 is YFSETQ in the germline V gene. CDR3 residues: CASSLEVGEGREKLFF. In nucleotides, the CDR3 is TGCGCCAGCAGCTTGGAAGTCGGGGAGGGTCGGGAAAAACTGTTTTTT. Together with reference TRBV5-1 and TRBJ1-4, the CDR3 gives the full variable domain: KAGVTQTPRYLIKTRGQQVTLSCSPISGHRSVSWYQQTPGQGLQFLFEYFSETQRNKGNFPGRFSGRQFSNSRSEMNVSTLELGDSALYLCASSLEVGEGREKLFFGSGTQLSVL.

V and J are TRBV7-3 and TRBJ2-2; 9 bases match TRBD1. The CDR3 loop spans 15 amino acids. V was pared by 4 bases and J by 6 bases, with 6 bases of the junction left unmatched. The V gene's germline CDR1 is SGHTA and CDR2 FQGTGA. CDR3 in amino acids: CASSSPGQGAGELFF. In DNA, the CDR3 is TGTGCCAGCAGCTCTCCGGGACAGGGTGCCGGGGAGCTGTTTTTT.

This clone was recorded once. The chain joins TRBV6-5 to TRBJ1-1; maybe TRBD1 (6 bases). The germline CDR1 and CDR2 sequences are MNHEY and SVGAGI. V dropped 4 bases and J dropped 1 base, with 16 bases sitting between them. This CDR3 region has 16 residues. The CDR3 reads CASSFLGQGRNTEAFF. CDR3 nucleotide sequence: TGTGCCAGCAGTTTCCTCGGGCAGGGGAGGAACACTGAAGCTTTCTTT.

The count of this clone is one. The rearrangement links TRBV29-1 to TRBJ2-7, with 11 bases identical to TRBD2. In germline, CDR1 is SQVTM, CDR2 ANQGSEA. The CDR3 length is 15 residues. V shed 3 bases, J shed 2 bases, and the junction held 6 bases outside the gene matches. The CDR3 region has the DNA TGCAGCGTTGAGGGGGCTAGCGGGGGGACCTACGAGCAGTACTTC. Its protein product is CSVEGASGGTYEQYF.

The chain joins TRBV19 to TRBJ2-3, with 14 positions matching TRBD2. After removal of 5 bases from V and 2 bases from J, the junction contained 12 bases not matched to a gene. The CDR3 extends over 19 amino acids. Germline loops: CDR1 LNHDA, CDR2 SQIVND (reference sequence). The CDR3 reads CASSHSAGLAGEATDTQYF. The CDR3 nucleotides read TGTGCCAGTAGTCACTCGGCGGGACTAGCGGGAGAAGCCACAGATACGCAGTATTTT.

This chain uses TRBV6-5 with TRBJ2-7; 10 nucleotides align to TRBD2. The ends lost 6 bases at V and 6 bases at J; junction bases unmatched: 8. The CDR3 contains 14 residues. Looked up from germline, CDR1 is MNHEY and CDR2 is SVGAGI. CDR3 residues: CASRTPGTSVEQYF. CDR3 sequence (DNA): TGTGCCAGCAGAACGCCGGGGACTAGCGTCGAGCAGTACTTC.

The CDR3 sequence: CASSPRIVTDTQYF. The CDR3 DNA sequence: TGTGCCAGCAGTCCTAGGATAGTTACAGATACGCAGTATTTT. The chain is built from TRBV27 and TRBJ2-3; no clear D gene. Per the germline V gene, CDR1 is MNHEY and CDR2 is SMNVEV (reference sequence). The CDR3 runs 14 residues. V was shortened by 5 bases and J by 3 bases, with 12 bases between the two germline ends.

The chain recombines TRBV29-1 with TRBJ1-1; D is perhaps TRBD1 (6 bases). CDR3 length equals 14 residues. Per germline, CDR1 SQVTM and CDR2 ANQGSEA. The V gene lost 0 bases and the J gene lost 5 bases, with 13 bases spanning the gap. CDR3 in DNA: TGCAGCGTTGAAGACCTCCAACAGGGTACTGAAGCTTTCTTT. This encodes CSVEDLQQGTEAFF.

The chain carries TRBV6-4 and TRBJ2-7, with 9 bases aligning to TRBD2. The CDR3 totals 17 residues. Germline lookup yields CDR1 MRHNA and CDR2 SNTAGT. Trimming at V came to 0 bases and at J to 3 bases, leaving 9 bases not matched to a gene. This CDR3 is CASSDSEVAGAFYEQYF. The CDR3 DNA follows: TGTGCCAGCAGTGACTCTGAAGTAGCGGGGGCCTTCTACGAGCAGTACTTC.

This clone has more than one count but fewer than ten. The chain links TRBV7-2 to TRBJ1-6; 9 bases map to TRBD1. V trimming: 0 bases; J trimming: 4 bases; junction bases outside the gene matches: 7. Germline V gives CDR1 SGHTA, CDR2 FQGNSA. This CDR3 is built from 18 residues. The CDR3 here is CASSLAGQGLKYNSPLHF. The CDR3 bases are TGTGCCAGCAGCTTAGCGGGACAGGGATTGAAGTATAATTCACCCCTCCACTTT.